The present T cell receptor (beta chain) was sequenced within a study of shared clonotypes between healthy human individuals. As for the study in general: Each donor contributed plates that comprised three CD4 naive, three CD4 memory, two CD8 naive and one CD8 memory.

Donors were Caucasian adults residing in Nashville, Tennessee, USA. Data came from immunoSEQ multiplex PCR; TCRdb stores just in-frame clones and leaves some out. The data hold 2,500,000 or so clones, with about 92% observed a single time. Note on this clone: The antigen remains unidentified. The same CDR3 arises from other DNA sequences in this sample as well.

The CDR3 loop spans 14 amino acids. In germline, CDR1 is GTSNPN, CDR2 SVGIG (reference sequence). V gave up 3 bases and J gave up 4 bases, with 16 bases separating them. General study points: In this cohort, only blood was sampled, and tissue repertoires likely differ. Estimated richness values were generally larger in naive subsets than in memory subsets.

The genes are TRBV30 and TRBJ2-7; D perhaps matches TRBD1 (9 bases). The material sequenced was naive CD4+ T cells sorted from blood. This sample's subset: CD45RA+ positively selected. The source is a man younger than 35 in good health. Here the CDR3 reads CAWSGGGQGYEQYF. CDR3 bases: TGTGCCTGGAGCGGGGGGGGACAGGGTTACGAGCAGTACTTC.